Below, 9 T cell receptor beta chains from the same sample are listed, as sequenced in a study of blood T cell repertoires in COVID-19. TCRdb's copy holds only in-frame clones and misses some; the assay was immunoSEQ multiplex PCR. The sample lists approximately 60,000 clones; 82% were seen once. Input material: peripheral blood. The receptors were sampled from a woman older than 75 with acute or convalescent COVID-19.

The chain carries TRBV20-1 and TRBJ2-3, with D possibly matching TRBD2 (5 bases). This CDR3 is 16 amino acids long. V dropped 3 bases and J dropped 5 bases, with 21 bases sitting between them. CDR1 is DFQATT and CDR2 is SNEGSKA in the germline V gene (reference sequence). The chain's CDR3 is CSASGGIPGSRDTQYF. The CDR3 DNA reads as TGCAGTGCTAGTGGTGGAATCCCGGGATCCCGAGATACGCAGTATTTT.

The CDR3 DNA sequence: TGTGCCAGCAGCTTGCCGGACAGCTCCTACGAGCAGTACTTC. Amino acids: CASSLPDSSYEQYF. V gene TRBV5-4 combines with J gene TRBJ2-7; D may be TRBD1 (6 bases). The V end lost 1 base, the J end lost 0 bases, and 8 bases lay between the germline ends. Looked up from germline, CDR1 is SGHNT and CDR2 is YYREEE (reference sequence). The CDR3 loop spans 14 amino acids.

This clone was seen only a few times. The chain employs TRBV4-1 and TRBJ1-1, with D possibly being TRBD1 (6 bases). With 3 bases removed from V and 4 bases from J, the gap between germline ends came to 9 bases. The germline CDR1 and CDR2 sequences are MGHRA and YSYEKL. The CDR3 loop spans 13 amino acids. The DNA of the CDR3 is TGCGCCAGCAGCCAGCAGGGGAGCACTGAAGCTTTCTTT. Translated: CASSQQGSTEAFF.

V is TRBV5-1 and J is TRBJ2-5, with D tentatively TRBD1 (6 bases). This CDR3 contains 14 residues. V was trimmed by 1 base and J by 2 bases, leaving 9 bases between them. Germline CDR1 reads SGHRS; CDR2 reads YFSETQ. CDR3 DNA: TGCGCCAGCAGCTTGCAGGGGAGTCAAGAGACCCAGTACTTC. As protein: CASSLQGSQETQYF.

The gene calls are TRBV6-5 and TRBJ1-2; D unresolved. Germline assignment: CDR1 MNHEY and CDR2 SVGAGI. The length of the CDR3 is 11 residues. Trimming stripped 7 bases from V and 3 bases from J, with 6 bases between. The CDR3 region has the DNA TGTGCCAGCAACGGGGACTATGGCTACACCTTC. It is translated as CASNGDYGYTF.

This clone occurred once. The chain employs TRBV5-5 and TRBJ2-5, with D perhaps TRBD1 (5 bases). This CDR3 comprises 15 residues. Trimming cost V 0 bases and J 0 bases, with 9 bases left between them. Germline CDR1 and CDR2: SGHKS and YYEKEE (reference sequence). In DNA, the CDR3 is TGTGCCAGCAGCTTGGGCGCAGGGTACCAAGAGACCCAGTACTTC. It translates to CASSLGAGYQETQYF. Full variable domain (missing parts from reference TRBV5-5 and TRBJ2-5): DAGVTQSPTHLIKTRGQQVTLRCSPISGHKSVSWYQQVLGQGPQFIFQYYEKEERGRGNFPDRFSARQFPNYSSELNVNALLLGDSALYLCASSLGAGYQETQYFGPGTRLLVL.

This clone was seen a few times. J is TRBJ2-2 and V is TRBV19; D is undetermined. The germline V and J ends were trimmed by 3 bases and 12 bases, with 8 bases remaining between them. The length of the CDR3 is 11 residues. Germline V gives CDR1 LNHDA, CDR2 SQIVND (reference sequence). The DNA of the CDR3 is TGTGCCAGTAGTATGTCAGGCCAGCTGTTTTTT. Protein sequence: CASSMSGQLFF.

This clone showed up just once. The CDR3 DNA is TGCGCCAGCAGCCCGGGATCTATGGGGGGCTACACCTTC. Translating gives CASSPGSMGGYTF. The J gene is TRBJ1-2, the V gene TRBV23-1; D unclear. TRBV23-1 is flagged as an ORF with uncertain function. V was cut by 6 bases and J by 8 bases, with 16 bases left in between. This CDR3 has 13 residues.

The J gene is TRBJ2-1, the V gene TRBV30; 7 bases agree with TRBD2. Germline CDR1 is GTSNPN and CDR2 is SVGIG (reference sequence). This CDR3 has 15 residues. J was trimmed by 4 bases and V by 0 bases; bases with no gene match: 6. CDR3 protein: CAWSVGSGSYNEQFF. The CDR3 bases are TGTGCCTGGAGTGTGGGTAGCGGGTCTTACAATGAGCAGTTCTTC.